A selection of T cell receptor beta chains follows, all from one sample in a study of cytomegalovirus exposure and HLA in healthy donors. Profiling relied on immunoSEQ multiplex PCR, and the TCRdb table lists in-frame clones only, not all of them. Found here are 280,000 or so clones, around nine tenths of them singletons; the top ten hold around 0.92%. The sequenced sample consisted of PBMCs. These receptor sequences come from a woman under 30 in good health and CMV-seronegative. Both conserved end residues are part of each CDR3. The D gene is left open where the match is weak. Clone size is shown for a subset of rows, as once, few, many or a class of expanded clone.

abundance,j_gene,d_gene,v_gene,CDR3nt,CDR3aa
.,TRBJ2-2,.,TRBV2,TGTGCCAGCAGTGGGACAGCCGGGGAGCTGTTTTTT,CASSGTAGELFF
.,TRBJ2-1,.,TRBV11-2,TGTGCCAGCAGCTTAGAAGTCGGGTGGAATGAGCAGTTCTTC,CASSLEVGWNEQFF
.,TRBJ1-3,.,TRBV6-1,TGTGCCAGCGCCAGGGGTAGAAACACCATATATTTT,CASARGRNTIYF
.,TRBJ2-7,TRBD1,TRBV7-7,TGTGCCAGCAGCCCTGGACAGGGGACCTACGAGCAGTACTTC,CASSPGQGTYEQYF
.,TRBJ1-2,.,TRBV9,TGTGCCAGCAGCGTAGGGGACAATCGGGGTTTAGGCTACACCTTC,CASSVGDNRGLGYTF
.,TRBJ1-5,TRBD1,TRBV2,TGTGCCAGCATCGGGACAGCTAATCAGCCCCAGCATTTT,CASIGTANQPQHF
.,TRBJ2-7,.,TRBV27,TGTGCCAGCCGTAGGGCTGCGGGAATCCCCTCCTACGAGCAGTACTTC,CASRRAAGIPSYEQYF
.,TRBJ2-6,TRBD1,TRBV28,TGTGCCAGCAGTGAGGGACAGGGGGCGCTTGGGGCCAACGTCCTGACTTTC,CASSEGQGALGANVLTF
.,TRBJ1-4,.,TRBV2,TGTGCCAGCAGTGAATTGGGGACGCGGGGTTATGTAAAACTGTTTTTT,CASSELGTRGYVKLFF
.,TRBJ1-2,TRBD1,TRBV4-1,TGCGCCAGCAGCCGCGTAGGGACAGGGGGCCGTGGCTACACCTTC,CASSRVGTGGRGYTF
.,TRBJ1-1,.,TRBV6-6,TGTGCCAGCACCCAAGGGGGACCCCTCGTGAACACTGAAGCTTTCTTT,CASTQGGPLVNTEAFF
.,TRBJ1-1,.,TRBV2,TGTGCCAGCAGTGAAATCCTTGAAGCTTTCTTT,CASSEILEAFF
.,TRBJ2-5,.,TRBV18,TGTGCCAGCTCACCTTTAAGCTCTGCCCAAGAGACCCAGTACTTC,CASSPLSSAQETQYF
.,TRBJ1-4,TRBD1,TRBV7-2,TGTGCCAGCAGCCCGAGGGACAGTAACACCCCTAATGAAAAACTGTTTTTT,CASSPRDSNTPNEKLFF
.,TRBJ2-2,.,TRBV6-4,TGTGCCAGCAGTGCTCGACATAGTAGCGGTTCCGCGAACACCGGGGAGCTGTTTTTT,CASSARHSSGSANTGELFF
.,TRBJ1-5,.,TRBV7-2,TGTGCCAGCAGCTTAGTGGGTCTGGGGGCGTATCAGCCCCAGCATTTT,CASSLVGLGAYQPQHF
.,TRBJ2-3,TRBD2,TRBV4-1,TGCGCCAGCAGCCAAAGTCCAGCGGGAGTAATAGCAGATACGCAGTATTTT,CASSQSPAGVIADTQYF
.,TRBJ2-5,TRBD1,TRBV11-2,TGTGCCAGCAGCTTAGGGGCAGGGGGCGAGACCCAGTACTTC,CASSLGAGGETQYF
.,TRBJ1-6,.,TRBV28,TGTGCCAGCAGTTTAGGGTTAGGCAGTAGGCTAGATTCACCCCTCCACTTT,CASSLGLGSRLDSPLHF
.,TRBJ2-2,TRBD1,TRBV25-1,TGTGCCAGCAGTGAGGGGACAGGGTCTGCCGGGGAGCTGTTTTTT,CASSEGTGSAGELFF
.,TRBJ1-3,TRBD1,TRBV4-1,TGCGCCAGCAGCCAACCCGGGACAGGTACCTCTGGAAACACCATATATTTT,CASSQPGTGTSGNTIYF
.,TRBJ1-2,TRBD1,TRBV28,TGTGCCAGCAGCTCCAGACAGGGTTTTAGTGGCTACACCTTC,CASSSRQGFSGYTF
once,TRBJ2-5,TRBD2,TRBV9,TGTGCCAGCAGCGTAGAGGCTAGCGGGGGGGGAGAGACCCAGTACTTC,CASSVEASGGGETQYF
.,TRBJ1-1,TRBD1,TRBV6-5,TGTGCCAGCAGTTACGGGACAGGGGGCACTGAAGCTTTCTTT,CASSYGTGGTEAFF
.,TRBJ2-7,TRBD1,TRBV7-9,TGTGCCAGCAGCTTGGGACAGGAATGGGGCGAGCAGTACTTC,CASSLGQEWGEQYF
.,TRBJ2-5,TRBD2,TRBV27,TGTGCCAGCAGTCTTGGACTAGCGGGAGTGGGGGAGACCCAGTACTTC,CASSLGLAGVGETQYF